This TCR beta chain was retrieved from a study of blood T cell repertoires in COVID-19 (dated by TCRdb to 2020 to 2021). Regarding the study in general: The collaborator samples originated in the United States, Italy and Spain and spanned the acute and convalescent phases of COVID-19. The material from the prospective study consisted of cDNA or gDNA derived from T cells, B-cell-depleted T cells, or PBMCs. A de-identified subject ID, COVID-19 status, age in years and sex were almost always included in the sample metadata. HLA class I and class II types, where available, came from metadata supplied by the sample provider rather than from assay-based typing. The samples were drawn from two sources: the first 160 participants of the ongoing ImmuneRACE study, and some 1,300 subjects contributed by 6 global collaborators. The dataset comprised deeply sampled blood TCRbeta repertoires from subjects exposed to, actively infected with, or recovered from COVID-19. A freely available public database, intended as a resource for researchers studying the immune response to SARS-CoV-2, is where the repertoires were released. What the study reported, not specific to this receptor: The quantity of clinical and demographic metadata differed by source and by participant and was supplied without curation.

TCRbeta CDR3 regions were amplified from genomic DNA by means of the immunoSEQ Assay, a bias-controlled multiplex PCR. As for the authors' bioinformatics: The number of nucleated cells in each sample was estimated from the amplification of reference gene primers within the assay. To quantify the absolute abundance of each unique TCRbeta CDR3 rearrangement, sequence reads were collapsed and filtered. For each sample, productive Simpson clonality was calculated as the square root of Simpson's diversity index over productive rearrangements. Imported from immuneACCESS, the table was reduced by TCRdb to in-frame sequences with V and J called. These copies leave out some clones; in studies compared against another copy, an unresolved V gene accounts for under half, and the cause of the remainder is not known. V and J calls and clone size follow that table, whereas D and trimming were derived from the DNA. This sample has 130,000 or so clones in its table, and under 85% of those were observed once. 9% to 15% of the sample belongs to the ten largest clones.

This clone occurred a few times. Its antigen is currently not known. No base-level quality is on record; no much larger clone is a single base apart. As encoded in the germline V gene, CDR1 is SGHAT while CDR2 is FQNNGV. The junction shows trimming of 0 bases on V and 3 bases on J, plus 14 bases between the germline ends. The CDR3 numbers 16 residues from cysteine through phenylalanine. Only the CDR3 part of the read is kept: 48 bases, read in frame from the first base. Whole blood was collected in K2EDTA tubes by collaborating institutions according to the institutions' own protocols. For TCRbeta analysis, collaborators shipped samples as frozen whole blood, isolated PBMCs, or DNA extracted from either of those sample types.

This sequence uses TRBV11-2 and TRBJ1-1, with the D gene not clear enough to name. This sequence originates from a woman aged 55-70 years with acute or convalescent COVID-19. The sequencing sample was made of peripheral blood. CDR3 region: CASSLDIRGGDTEAFF. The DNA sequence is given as TGTGCCAGCAGCTTAGATATCAGAGGCGGGGACACTGAAGCTTTCTTT.